This record concerns one TCR beta chain sequence. This record comes from a study of blood T cell repertoires in COVID-19. In the original analysis: Scientists estimated how many nucleated cells there were by amplifying reference gene primers. Data came from immunoSEQ multiplex PCR; TCRdb stores just in-frame clones and leaves some out. Clone size and V and J calls were adopted from that table, with D and trimming inferred from the DNA. The data hold 300,000 to 400,000 clones, with around 83% observed a single time. Germline V gene data show CDR1 as SGHTA and CDR2 as FQGNSA. With V trimmed by 4 bases and J by 7 bases, 8 bases remained unmatched. CDR3 length: 15 amino acids.

The sequence was obtained from a man aged 30 to 39 with active or convalescent COVID-19. Sequencing was performed on peripheral blood. The J gene is TRBJ2-3, the V gene TRBV7-2; 10 nucleotides agree with TRBD2. CDR3: CASSSRGLADHTQYF. The CDR3 coding sequence is TGTGCCAGCAGCTCCAGAGGACTAGCGGACCATACGCAGTATTTT.